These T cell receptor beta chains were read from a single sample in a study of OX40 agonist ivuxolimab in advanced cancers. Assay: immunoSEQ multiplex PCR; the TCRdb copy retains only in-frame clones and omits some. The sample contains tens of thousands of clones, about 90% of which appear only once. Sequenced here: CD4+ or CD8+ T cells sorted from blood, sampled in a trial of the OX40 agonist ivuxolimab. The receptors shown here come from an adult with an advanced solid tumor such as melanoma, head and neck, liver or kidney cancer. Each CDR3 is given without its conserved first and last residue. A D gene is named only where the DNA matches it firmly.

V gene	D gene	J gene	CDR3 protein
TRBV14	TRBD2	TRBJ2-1	ASSQDGTGGPYNEQF
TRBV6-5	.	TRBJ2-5	ASNLPGSDQY
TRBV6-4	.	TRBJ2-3	ASSASASSTDTQY
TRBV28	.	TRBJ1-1	ASSVSRRNTEAF
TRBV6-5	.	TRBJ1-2	ATKGREAGYT
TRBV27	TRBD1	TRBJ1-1	ASRSYRGRGSEAF
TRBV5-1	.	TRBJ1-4	ASSLDRTPEKLF
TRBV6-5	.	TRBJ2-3	ASSRPLEPDTQY
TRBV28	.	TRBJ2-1	ASSLWRGSNNEQF
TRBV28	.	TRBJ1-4	ASSSSSGIEEKLF
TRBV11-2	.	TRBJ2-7	ASSFTGPEQY
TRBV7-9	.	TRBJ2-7	ASSATRAAPSYEQY
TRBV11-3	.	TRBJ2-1	ASSLGQNNEQF
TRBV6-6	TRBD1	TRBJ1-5	ASSYQGDSNQPQH
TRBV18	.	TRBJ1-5	ASSPSTGGPQH
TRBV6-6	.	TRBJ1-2	ASRNPGVGGYT
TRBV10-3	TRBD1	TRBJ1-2	ATRRGQGPSDGYT
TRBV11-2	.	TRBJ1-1	ASSSRPSSTEAF
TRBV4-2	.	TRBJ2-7	ASSQSGPSYEQY
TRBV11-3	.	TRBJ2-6	ASSATGANVLT
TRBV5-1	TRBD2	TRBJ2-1	ASSPRTSGTKQF
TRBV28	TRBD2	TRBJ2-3	ASSVLAGGLGTQY
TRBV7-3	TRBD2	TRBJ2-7	ASSFASGSGTYEQY
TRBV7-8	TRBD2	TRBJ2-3	ASSHPPTSGRVTDTQY
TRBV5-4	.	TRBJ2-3	ASSLGGGIDTQY
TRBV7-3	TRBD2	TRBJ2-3	ASSLTSTSAGGSTDTQY
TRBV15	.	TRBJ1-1	ATSPMAREGNAEAF
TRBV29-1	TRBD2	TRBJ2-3	SVPGLAGGRADTQY
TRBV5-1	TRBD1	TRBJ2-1	ASSRGDRGIDEQF
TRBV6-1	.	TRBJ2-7	ASSVATFSYEQY
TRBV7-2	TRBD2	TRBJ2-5	ASSIGTSGRGQTQY
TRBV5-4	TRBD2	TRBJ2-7	ASSWRAGVRSYEQY
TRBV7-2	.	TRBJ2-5	ASSLSGLGTQY
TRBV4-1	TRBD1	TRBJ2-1	ASSPGQVSYREQF
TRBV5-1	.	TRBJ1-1	ASSFWVNTEAF
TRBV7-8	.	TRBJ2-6	ASSLQASVYGANVLT
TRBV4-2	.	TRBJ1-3	ASSLALDTSSGNTIY
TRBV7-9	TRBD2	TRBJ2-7	ASSPGTSGYEQY
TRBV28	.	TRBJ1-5	ASSFRDNNQPQH
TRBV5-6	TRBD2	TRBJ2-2	ASSTGLAASFTGELF
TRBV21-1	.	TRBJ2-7	ASSTQGWDRANEQY
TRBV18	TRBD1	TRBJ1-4	ASSPGQGREKLF
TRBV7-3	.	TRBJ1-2	ASSLKGQGADGYT
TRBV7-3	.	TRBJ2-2	ASSIYGTNTGELF
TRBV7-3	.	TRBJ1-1	ASSQAPRGSVASTEAF
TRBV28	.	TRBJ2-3	ASRATDTQY
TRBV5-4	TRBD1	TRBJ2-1	ASSRDRADEQF
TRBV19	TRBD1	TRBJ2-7	ASMGQTTYEQY
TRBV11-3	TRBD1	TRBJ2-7	ASSQGTGRVDEQY
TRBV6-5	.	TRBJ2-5	ASSYLRGGGQETQY
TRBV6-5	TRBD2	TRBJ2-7	ASSYSAGWLSYEQY
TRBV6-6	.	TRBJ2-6	ASAERANVLT
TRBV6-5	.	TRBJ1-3	ASSPRGGNTIY
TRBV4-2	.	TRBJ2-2	ASSRPKVVGTGELF
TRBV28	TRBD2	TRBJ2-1	ASSRTSGRMNEQF
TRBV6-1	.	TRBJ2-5	ASILRVGLETQY
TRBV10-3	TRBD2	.	AISGSLSGSLDEQY
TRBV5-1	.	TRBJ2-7	ASSLSPFSYEQY
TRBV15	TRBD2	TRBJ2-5	ATGAGRAGETQY
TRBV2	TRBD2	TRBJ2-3	ASSESSGSTDTQY